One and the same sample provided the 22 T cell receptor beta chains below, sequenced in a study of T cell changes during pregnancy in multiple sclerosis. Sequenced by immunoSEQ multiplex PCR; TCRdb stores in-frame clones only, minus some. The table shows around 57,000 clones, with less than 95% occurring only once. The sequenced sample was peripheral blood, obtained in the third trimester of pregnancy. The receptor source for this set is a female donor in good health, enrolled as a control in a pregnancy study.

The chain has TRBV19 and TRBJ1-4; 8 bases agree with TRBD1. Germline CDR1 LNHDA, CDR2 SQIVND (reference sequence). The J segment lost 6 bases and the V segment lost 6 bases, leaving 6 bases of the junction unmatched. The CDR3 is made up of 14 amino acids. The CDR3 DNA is TGTGCCAGTAGCTCTCAGGGGGCCCATGAAAAACTGTTTTTT. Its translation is CASSSQGAHEKLFF.

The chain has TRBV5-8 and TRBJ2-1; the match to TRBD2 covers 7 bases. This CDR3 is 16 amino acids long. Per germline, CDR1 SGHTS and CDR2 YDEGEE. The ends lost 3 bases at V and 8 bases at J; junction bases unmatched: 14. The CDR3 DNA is TGTGCCAGCAGCTCAGACCGGGACTACGGTTCAGATGAGCAGTTCTTC. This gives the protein CASSSDRDYGSDEQFF. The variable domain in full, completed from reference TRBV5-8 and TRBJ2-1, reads EAGVTQSPTHLIKTRGQQATLRCSPISGHTSVYWYQQALGLGLQFLLWYDEGEERNRGNFPPRFSGRQFPNYSSELNVNALELEDSALYLCASSSDRDYGSDEQFFGPGTRLTVL.

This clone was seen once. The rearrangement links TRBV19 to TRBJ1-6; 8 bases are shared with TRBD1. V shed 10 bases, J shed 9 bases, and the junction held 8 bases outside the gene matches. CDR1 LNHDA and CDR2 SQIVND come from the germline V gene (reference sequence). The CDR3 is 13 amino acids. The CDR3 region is CATTGTGVSPLHF. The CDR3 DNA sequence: TGTGCCACTACCGGGACAGGAGTTTCACCCCTCCACTTT. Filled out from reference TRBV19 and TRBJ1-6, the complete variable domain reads DGGITQSPKYLFRKEGQNVTLSCEQNLNHDAMYWYRQDPGQGLRLIYYSQIVNDFQKGDIAEGYSVSREKKESFPLTVTSAQKNPTAFYLCATTGTGVSPLHFGNGTRLTVT.

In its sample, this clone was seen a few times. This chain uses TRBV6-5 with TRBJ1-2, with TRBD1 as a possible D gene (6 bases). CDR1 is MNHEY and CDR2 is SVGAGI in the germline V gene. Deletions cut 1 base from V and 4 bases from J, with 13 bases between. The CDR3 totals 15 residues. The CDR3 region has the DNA TGTGCCAGCAGTTACTTACAGGGTTTCTCCTATGGCTACACCTTC. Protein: CASSYLQGFSYGYTF.

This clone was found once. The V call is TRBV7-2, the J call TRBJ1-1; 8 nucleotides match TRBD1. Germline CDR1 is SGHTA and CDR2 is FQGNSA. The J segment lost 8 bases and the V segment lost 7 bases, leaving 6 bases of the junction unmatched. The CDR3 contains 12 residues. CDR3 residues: CASTINRGEAFF. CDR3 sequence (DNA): TGTGCCAGCACCATTAACAGGGGGGAAGCTTTCTTT. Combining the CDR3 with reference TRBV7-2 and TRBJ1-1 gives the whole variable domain GAGVSQSPSNKVTEKGKDVELRCDPISGHTALYWYRQSLGQGLEFLIYFQGNSAPDKSGLPSDRFSAERTGGSVSTLTIQRTQQEDSAVYLCASTINRGEAFFGQGTRLTVV.

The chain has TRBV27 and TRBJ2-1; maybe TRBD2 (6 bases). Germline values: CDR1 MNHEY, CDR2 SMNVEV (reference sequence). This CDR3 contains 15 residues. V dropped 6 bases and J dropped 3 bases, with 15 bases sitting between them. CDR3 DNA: TGTGCCAGCAGCGGCGACAAGCGGGTCTACAATGAGCAGTTCTTC. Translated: CASSGDKRVYNEQFF.

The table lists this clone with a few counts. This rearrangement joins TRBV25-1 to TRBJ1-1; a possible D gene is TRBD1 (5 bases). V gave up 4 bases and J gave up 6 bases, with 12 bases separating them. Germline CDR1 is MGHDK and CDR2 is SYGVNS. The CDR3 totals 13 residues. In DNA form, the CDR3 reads TGTGCCAGCAGTGCGATTTCCAGGGCTGAAGCTTTCTTT. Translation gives CASSAISRAEAFF.

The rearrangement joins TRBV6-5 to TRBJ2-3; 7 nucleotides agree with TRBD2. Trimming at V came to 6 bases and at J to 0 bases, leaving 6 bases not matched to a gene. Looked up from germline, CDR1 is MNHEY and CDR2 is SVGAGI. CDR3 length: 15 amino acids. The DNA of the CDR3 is TGTGCCAGCAGCCAAGGACTAGGGAGCACAGATACGCAGTATTTT. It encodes CASSQGLGSTDTQYF.

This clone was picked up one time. CDR3 in amino acids: CASSLSLAKNIQYF. In DNA, the CDR3 is TGTGCCAGCAGCCTGTCCCTAGCCAAAAACATTCAGTACTTC. The chain joins TRBV5-8 to TRBJ2-4; D not resolved. Trimming left V 4 bases short and J 0 bases short, with 8 bases between. The CDR3 length is 14 residues. Looked up from germline, CDR1 is SGHTS and CDR2 is YDEGEE.

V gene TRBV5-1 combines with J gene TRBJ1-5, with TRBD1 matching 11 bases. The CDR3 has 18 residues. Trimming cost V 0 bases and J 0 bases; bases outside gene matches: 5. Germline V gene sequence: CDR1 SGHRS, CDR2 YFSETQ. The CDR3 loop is CASSLGGQGDGSNQPQHF. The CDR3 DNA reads TGCGCCAGCAGCTTGGGGGGACAGGGGGATGGTAGCAATCAGCCCCAGCATTTT.

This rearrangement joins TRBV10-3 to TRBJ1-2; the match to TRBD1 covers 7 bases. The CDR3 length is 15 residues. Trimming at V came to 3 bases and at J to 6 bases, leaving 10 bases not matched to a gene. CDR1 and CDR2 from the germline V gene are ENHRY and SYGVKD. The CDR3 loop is CAISEFEGGENGYTF. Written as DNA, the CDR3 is TGTGCCATCAGTGAATTTGAAGGGGGCGAAAATGGCTACACCTTC.

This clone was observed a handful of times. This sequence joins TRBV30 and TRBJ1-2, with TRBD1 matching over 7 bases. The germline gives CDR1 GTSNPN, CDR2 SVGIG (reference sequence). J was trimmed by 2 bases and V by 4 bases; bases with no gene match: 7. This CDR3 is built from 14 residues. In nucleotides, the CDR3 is TGTGCCTGGATGCCAGGGGGGACCAACTATGGCTACACCTTC. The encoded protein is CAWMPGGTNYGYTF.

CDR3 coding DNA: TGCGCCAGCAGTCCCGGGACAGCAATCTACGAGCAGTACTTC. Protein sequence: CASSPGTAIYEQYF. The chain joins TRBV5-1 to TRBJ2-7, with 7 bases identical to TRBD1. With V trimmed by 5 bases and J by 3 bases, 8 bases remained unmatched. This CDR3 comprises 14 residues. CDR1 SGHRS and CDR2 YFSETQ come from the germline V gene.

The CDR3 DNA follows: TGTGCCTGGAGTGGTCTAGCGGGCCGTTACAATGAGCAGTTCTTC. Protein: CAWSGLAGRYNEQFF. The chain has TRBV30 and TRBJ2-1; 8 bases line up with TRBD2. Trimming removed 1 base from V and 4 bases from J; junction bases left unmatched: 6. The V gene's germline CDR1 is GTSNPN and CDR2 SVGIG (reference sequence). The CDR3 is made up of 15 amino acids.

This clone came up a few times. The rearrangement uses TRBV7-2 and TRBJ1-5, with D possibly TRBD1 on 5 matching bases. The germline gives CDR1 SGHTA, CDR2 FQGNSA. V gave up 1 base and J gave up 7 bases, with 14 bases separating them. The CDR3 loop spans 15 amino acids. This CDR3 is CASSLGMGGTQPQHF. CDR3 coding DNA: TGTGCCAGCAGCTTAGGTATGGGGGGAACACAGCCCCAGCATTTT.

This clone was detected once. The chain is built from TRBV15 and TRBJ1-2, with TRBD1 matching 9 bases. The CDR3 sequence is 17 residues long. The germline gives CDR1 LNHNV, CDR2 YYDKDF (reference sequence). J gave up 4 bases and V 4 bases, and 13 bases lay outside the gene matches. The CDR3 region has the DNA TGTGCCACCAGCACTAGGGTCCCGGGACAGGGACCCTATGGCTACACCTTC. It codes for CATSTRVPGQGPYGYTF.

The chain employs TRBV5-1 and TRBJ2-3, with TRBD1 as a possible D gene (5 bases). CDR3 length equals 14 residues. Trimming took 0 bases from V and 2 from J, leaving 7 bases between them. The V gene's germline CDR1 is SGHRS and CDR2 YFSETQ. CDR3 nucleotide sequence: TGCGCCAGCAGCTTGGGACAGTACACAGATACGCAGTATTTT. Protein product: CASSLGQYTDTQYF.

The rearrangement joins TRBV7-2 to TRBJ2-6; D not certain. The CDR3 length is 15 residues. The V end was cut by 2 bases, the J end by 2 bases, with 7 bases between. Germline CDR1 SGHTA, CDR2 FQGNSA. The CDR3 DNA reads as TGTGCCAGCAGCTTACGGTCGCCTGGGGCCAACGTCCTGACTTTC. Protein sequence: CASSLRSPGANVLTF.

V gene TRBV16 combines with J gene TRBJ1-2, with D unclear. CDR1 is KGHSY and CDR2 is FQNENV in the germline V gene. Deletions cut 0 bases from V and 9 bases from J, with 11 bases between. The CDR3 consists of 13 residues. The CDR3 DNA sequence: TGTGCCAGCAGCCAATCGGCAGGACTCAGCTACACCTTC. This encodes CASSQSAGLSYTF.

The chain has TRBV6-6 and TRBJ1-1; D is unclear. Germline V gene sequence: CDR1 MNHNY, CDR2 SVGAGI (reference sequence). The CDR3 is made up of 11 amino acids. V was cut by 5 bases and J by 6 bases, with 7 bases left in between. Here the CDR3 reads CASSGEAEAFF. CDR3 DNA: TGTGCCAGCAGTGGGGAGGCTGAAGCTTTCTTT.

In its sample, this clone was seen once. The CDR3 DNA reads TGCAGTGCTTCCAGGGGTCTTGAAGCTTTCTTT. It codes for CSASRGLEAFF. J is TRBJ1-1 and V is TRBV20-1; D possibly corresponds to TRBD1 (6 bases). Germline CDR1 reads DFQATT; CDR2 reads SNEGSKA (reference sequence). CDR3 size: 11 residues. V was clipped by 5 bases and J by 7 bases, with 11 bases between them.

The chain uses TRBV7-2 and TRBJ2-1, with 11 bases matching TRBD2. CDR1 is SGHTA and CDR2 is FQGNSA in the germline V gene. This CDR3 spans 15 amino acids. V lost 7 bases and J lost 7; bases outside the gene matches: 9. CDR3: CASTQLAGVSNEQFF. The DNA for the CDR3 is TGTGCCAGCACCCAACTAGCGGGAGTAAGTAATGAGCAGTTCTTC.